The 29 T cell receptor beta chains below all came from one sample that was sequenced in a study of blood T cell repertoires in COVID-19. Assay: immunoSEQ multiplex PCR; the TCRdb copy retains only in-frame clones and omits some. The sample shows under 400,000 clones, approximately 89% of them seen only once. Sequences were obtained from peripheral blood. The receptors come from a woman aged 55-75 years with COVID-19, enrolled during active disease.

This clone was counted a few times. V and J are TRBV10-3 and TRBJ2-1, with 7 bases aligning to TRBD2. Germline CDR1 ENHRY, CDR2 SYGVKD. This CDR3 comprises 13 residues. V dropped 8 bases and J dropped 4; count of bases not matched to a gene: 5. CDR3 sequence reads: CAISGLQYNEQFF. The CDR3 DNA is TGTGCCATCTCGGGACTACAATACAATGAGCAGTTCTTC.

The CDR3 is CASSPYRQGDHEQYF. The CDR3 bases are TGTGCCAGCAGCCCATACCGACAGGGTGACCACGAGCAGTACTTC. This chain links TRBV7-9 with TRBJ2-7; the match to TRBD1 covers 7 bases. Trimming at V came to 5 bases and at J to 5 bases, leaving 12 bases not matched to a gene. This CDR3 is 15 amino acids long. Germline loops: CDR1 SEHNR, CDR2 FQNEAQ (reference sequence).

V gene TRBV7-3 combines with J gene TRBJ2-7; 8 nucleotides align to TRBD1. The V and J ends lost 5 bases and 7 bases, in that order; junction bases with no gene match: 10. Per the germline V gene, CDR1 is SGHTA and CDR2 is FQGTGA. CDR3 length: 14 residues. CDR3 in amino acids: CASSPGQGAWEQYF. The CDR3 nucleotides are TGTGCCAGCAGCCCCGGACAGGGAGCGTGGGAGCAGTACTTC.

This chain joins TRBV12-5 and TRBJ2-5; D is ambiguous. The CDR3 consists of 13 residues. Trimming pared 4 bases from V and 2 bases from J, leaving 8 bases between. Germline V lookup: CDR1 LGHNT, CDR2 FRNRAP. The CDR3 DNA is TGTGCTAGTGGTTGGGCAGGTCAAGAGACCCAGTACTTC. This translates into CASGWAGQETQYF.

A remark on this clone: Additional DNA sequences in this sample encode the identical CDR3. The V and J genes are TRBV5-1 and TRBJ1-5; a weak D match, TRBD1 (6 bases). The CDR3 runs 14 residues. Between the trimmed V and J ends, which lost 4 bases and 0 bases, there was a span of 8 bases. Germline-derived CDR1 and CDR2 are SGHRS and YFSETQ. The CDR3 DNA reads as TGCGCCAGCAGCCTGGACAGTAGCAATCAGCCCCAGCATTTT. It encodes CASSLDSSNQPQHF.

J is TRBJ2-3 and V is TRBV9; 9 nucleotides align to TRBD2. The germline V gene has CDR1 SGDLS and CDR2 YYNGEE. Losses at the gene ends were 2 bases for V and 6 bases for J; bases not matched to a gene: 7. CDR3 length equals 15 residues. The CDR3 DNA sequence: TGTGCCAGCAGCGTCCTGGCGGGGGGGCTGGATACGCAGTATTTT. Encoded protein: CASSVLAGGLDTQYF.

This clone was recorded once. The V gene is TRBV16, the J gene TRBJ1-2; 10 bases line up with TRBD1. The CDR3 extends over 17 amino acids. CDR1 KGHSY and CDR2 FQNENV come from the germline V gene. J was trimmed by 4 bases and V by 4 bases; bases with no gene match: 12. The CDR3 sequence is CASSLRPGDRGGYGYTF. For the CDR3, the DNA is TGTGCCAGCAGCCTCCGCCCTGGGGACAGGGGAGGCTATGGCTACACCTTC.

The J gene is TRBJ1-3, the V gene TRBV2; tentatively, D is TRBD1 (6 bases). Germline CDR1 SNHLY, CDR2 FYNNEI. The germline V and J ends were trimmed by 4 bases and 0 bases, with 7 bases remaining between them. The CDR3 contains 14 residues. CDR3 sequence reads: CASSGTDSGNTIYF. CDR3 DNA: TGTGCCAGCAGTGGGACAGACTCTGGAAACACCATATATTTT.

The genes are TRBV10-2 and TRBJ1-4; D is possibly TRBD1 (6 bases). Trimming removed 3 bases from V and 6 bases from J, with 11 bases in between. CDR1 and CDR2 from the germline V gene are WSHSY and SAAADI. This CDR3 has 14 amino acids. The CDR3 sequence: CASSEPNRDEKLFF. CDR3 in DNA: TGCGCCAGCAGTGAACCCAACAGGGATGAAAAACTGTTTTTT.

The rearrangement joins TRBV7-2 to TRBJ1-2; no firm D call. The V end lost 1 base, the J end lost 5 bases, and 8 bases lay between the germline ends. The CDR3 runs to 13 residues. CDR1 is SGHTA, CDR2 FQGNSA, per germline. The CDR3 DNA reads TGTGCCAGCAGCTTAGATCCGGGATATGGCTACACCTTC. Protein: CASSLDPGYGYTF.

The chain uses TRBV19 and TRBJ1-2; TRBD1 aligns across 12 bases. This CDR3 spans 16 amino acids. Germline lookup yields CDR1 LNHDA and CDR2 SQIVND (reference sequence). V was pared by 5 bases and J by 4 bases, with 8 bases of the junction left unmatched. The CDR3 coding sequence is TGTGCCAGTAGTGTGGGACAGGGGGCGCGGATCTATGGCTACACCTTC. Translation: CASSVGQGARIYGYTF.

The chain employs TRBV6-5 and TRBJ2-5; D perhaps matches TRBD2 (5 bases). This CDR3 has 13 amino acids. The germline V gene has CDR1 MNHEY and CDR2 SVGAGI. The ends were cut back, 2 bases at V and 5 bases at J, with 9 bases in the middle. The CDR3 here is CASSYRRLETQYF. The CDR3 region has the DNA TGTGCCAGCAGTTACAGGAGGCTGGAGACCCAGTACTTC.

The chain uses TRBV24-1 and TRBJ2-7, with 7 bases aligning to TRBD1. The trim removed 2 bases at V and 3 bases at J, leaving 9 bases unmatched. From germline, CDR1 is KGHDR and CDR2 SFDVKD. This CDR3 is 16 amino acids long. CDR3 sequence (DNA): TGTGCCACCAGTGATTCTTCGACAGGGATAAGCTACGAGCAGTACTTC. Translating gives CATSDSSTGISYEQYF.

The chain couples TRBV5-1 to TRBJ1-1; TRBD1 aligns across 7 bases. J was trimmed by 7 bases and V by 4 bases; bases with no gene match: 7. The V gene's germline CDR1 is SGHRS and CDR2 YFSETQ. The CDR3 runs to 13 residues. DNA of the CDR3: TGCGCCAGCAGCCCTTTCAGGACAGGTGAAGCTTTCTTT. This codes for CASSPFRTGEAFF.

This clone appeared once. The chain uses TRBV5-5 and TRBJ2-5; 7 positions match TRBD2. Looked up from germline, CDR1 is SGHKS and CDR2 is YYEKEE (reference sequence). The CDR3 has 16 amino acids. The junction had 11 bases not matched to a gene; V was cut back by 3 bases and J by 3 bases. CDR3 bases: TGTGCCAGCAGCTGGAGATCCGGGGGGACCAAAGAGACCCAGTACTTC. Translated, it gives CASSWRSGGTKETQYF.

The J gene is TRBJ1-4, the V gene TRBV5-1; D may be TRBD1 (5 bases). In germline, CDR1 is SGHRS, CDR2 YFSETQ. The V end lost 3 bases, the J end lost 8 bases, and 17 bases lay between the germline ends. The CDR3 is made up of 15 amino acids. CDR3 sequence (DNA): TGCGCCAGCAGCTCCCTGGGGCCAAGAGGCGAAAAACTGTTTTTT. Protein: CASSSLGPRGEKLFF.

The chain carries TRBV3-1 (or the pseudogene TRBV3-2) and TRBJ2-7; 9 bases line up with TRBD1. J lost 5 bases, V lost 3 bases, and 5 bases had no gene match. Germline CDR1 and CDR2: LGHDT and YNNKEL (reference sequence). The CDR3 runs 14 residues. The CDR3 region is CASSHWDRAHEQYF. In DNA form, the CDR3 reads TGTGCCAGCAGCCATTGGGACAGGGCCCACGAGCAGTACTTC.

The rearrangement joins TRBV5-1 to TRBJ1-4, with 8 bases matching TRBD1. CDR1 is SGHRS, CDR2 YFSETQ, per germline. Trimming cost V 8 bases and J 5 bases; bases outside gene matches: 8. The CDR3 is 14 amino acids. The CDR3 DNA sequence: TGCGCCAGTGCCGGCAACAGGGGGAATGAAAAACTGTTTTTT. Translation gives CASAGNRGNEKLFF.

The chain carries TRBV18 and TRBJ2-2; 11 nucleotides align to TRBD2. Germline-derived CDR1 and CDR2 are KGHSH and LQKENI. V lost 2 bases to trimming and J lost 1 base; unmatched junction nucleotides: 0. CDR3 length: 16 residues. DNA for the CDR3: TGTGCCAGCTCACCAGGACTAGCGGGGAACACCGGGGAGCTGTTTTTT. Translation: CASSPGLAGNTGELFF.

The chain uses TRBV6-5 and TRBJ1-2; D unclear. The V end was cut by 7 bases, the J end by 4 bases, with 19 bases between. The V gene's germline CDR1 is MNHEY and CDR2 SVGAGI. CDR3 size: 15 residues. In nucleotides, the CDR3 is TGTGCCAGCATGGCCGGACTGGGAAGGGCCTATGGCTACACCTTC. Translation: CASMAGLGRAYGYTF.

The chain combines TRBV4-1 with TRBJ2-5, with 7 bases matching TRBD1. With V trimmed by 0 bases and J by 4 bases, 11 bases remained unmatched. The CDR3 sequence is 17 residues long. Germline V gives CDR1 MGHRA, CDR2 YSYEKL. This CDR3 is CASSQDRRQGFGETQYF. The CDR3 bases are TGCGCCAGCAGCCAAGATCGGAGACAGGGATTTGGAGAGACCCAGTACTTC.

The chain is built from TRBV11-3 and TRBJ2-1, with TRBD2 matching 7 bases. The length of the CDR3 is 15 residues. CDR1 and CDR2 (germline): SGHNT, YENEEA. V dropped 0 bases and J dropped 3; count of bases not matched to a gene: 2. This chain's CDR3 is CASSLDGGGYNEQFF. The CDR3 region has the DNA TGTGCCAGCAGCTTAGATGGGGGGGGCTACAATGAGCAGTTCTTC.

The chain recombines TRBV10-3 with TRBJ1-5; D unclear. CDR3 size: 17 residues. The ends were cut back, 0 bases at V and 2 bases at J, with 14 bases in the middle. Per the germline V gene, CDR1 is ENHRY and CDR2 is SYGVKD. This chain's CDR3 is CAISESPAAGGNQPQHF. The CDR3 DNA follows: TGTGCCATCAGTGAGTCACCGGCAGCTGGAGGCAATCAGCCCCAGCATTTT.

V is TRBV5-1 and J is TRBJ1-1; 10 bases are a match to TRBD1. V lost 5 bases and J lost 4; bases outside the gene matches: 5. The CDR3 totals 14 residues. Germline V CDR1 and CDR2: SGHRS, YFSETQ. CDR3 region: CASSPDRGVTEAFF. The CDR3 DNA is TGCGCCAGCAGTCCGGACAGGGGGGTCACTGAAGCTTTCTTT.

CDR3 in DNA: TGTGCCAGCAGCTTGCGGTCCTATAATTCACCCCTCCACTTT. Protein product: CASSLRSYNSPLHF. The chain joins TRBV5-6 to TRBJ1-6; the D is unclear. Germline-derived CDR1 and CDR2 are SGHDT and YYEEEE. Deletions cut 1 base from V and 1 base from J, with 3 bases between. The CDR3 spans 14 residues. The full variable domain, its missing parts supplied by reference TRBV5-6 and TRBJ1-6, is DAGVTQSPTHLIKTRGQQVTLRCSPKSGHDTVSWYQQALGQGPQFIFQYYEEEERQRGNFPDRFSGHQFPNYSSELNVNALLLGDSALYLCASSLRSYNSPLHFGNGTRLTVT.

The gene calls are TRBV9 and TRBJ2-7; TRBD1 matches at 9 bases. CDR1 and CDR2 (germline): SGDLS, YYNGEE. J was trimmed by 0 bases and V by 0 bases; bases with no gene match: 4. The length of the CDR3 is 16 residues. DNA for the CDR3: TGTGCCAGCAGCGTAGGGGGACAGGGCAGCTCCTACGAGCAGTACTTC. The encoded protein is CASSVGGQGSSYEQYF.

This chain uses TRBV3-1 (or the pseudogene TRBV3-2) with TRBJ2-5, with 9 bases identical to TRBD2. Germline values: CDR1 LGHDT, CDR2 YNNKEL (reference sequence). Trimming at V came to 10 bases and at J to 4 bases, leaving 7 bases not matched to a gene. The CDR3 covers 13 residues. The CDR3 sequence: CATDSGGRETQYF. The CDR3 DNA reads as TGTGCCACCGATAGCGGGGGCCGAGAGACCCAGTACTTC.

The chain combines TRBV5-1 with TRBJ2-3, with 8 nucleotides matching TRBD2. The CDR3 is 15 residues long. The germline V gene has CDR1 SGHRS and CDR2 YFSETQ. J lost 5 bases, V lost 1 base, and 6 bases had no gene match. Here the CDR3 reads CASSLTAGEGDTQYF. CDR3 bases: TGCGCCAGCAGCTTGACAGCGGGGGAGGGAGATACGCAGTATTTT.

V is TRBV2 and J is TRBJ1-5, with D maybe TRBD1 (5 bases). V dropped 2 bases and J dropped 0 bases, with 11 bases sitting between them. This CDR3 has 16 residues. Germline CDR1 SNHLY, CDR2 FYNNEI. Here the CDR3 DNA reads TGTGCCAGCAGTGAAAGGGGTTCCTATAGCAATCAGCCCCAGCATTTT. Protein product: CASSERGSYSNQPQHF. Supplemented by reference TRBV2 and TRBJ1-5, the full variable domain reads EPEVTQTPSHQVTQMGQEVILRCVPISNHLYFYWYRQILGQKVEFLVSFYNNEISEKSEIFDDQFSVERPDGSNFTLKIRSTKLEDSAMYFCASSERGSYSNQPQHFGDGTRLSIL.